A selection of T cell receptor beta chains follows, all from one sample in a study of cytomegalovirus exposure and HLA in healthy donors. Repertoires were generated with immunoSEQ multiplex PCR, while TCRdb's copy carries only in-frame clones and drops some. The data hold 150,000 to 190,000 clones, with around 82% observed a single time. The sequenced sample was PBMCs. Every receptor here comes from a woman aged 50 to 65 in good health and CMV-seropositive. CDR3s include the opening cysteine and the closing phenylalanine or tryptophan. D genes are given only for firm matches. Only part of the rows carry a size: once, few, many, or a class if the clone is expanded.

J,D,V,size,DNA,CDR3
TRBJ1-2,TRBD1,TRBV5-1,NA,TGCGCCAGCAGCCCCGGGGACAGGGAAGGGAAGGGCTACACCTTC,CASSPGDREGKGYTF
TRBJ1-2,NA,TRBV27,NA,TGTGCCAGCAGTTCGGGGGTCTCTAACTATGGCTACACCTTC,CASSSGVSNYGYTF
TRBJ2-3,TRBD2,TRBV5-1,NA,TGCGCCAGCAGCCGCACCACTAGCGGGGGTTCCACAGATACGCAGTATTTT,CASSRTTSGGSTDTQYF
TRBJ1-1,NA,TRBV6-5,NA,TGTGCCAGCAGTTTAACAGGGTATGTCACTGAAGCTTTCTTT,CASSLTGYVTEAFF
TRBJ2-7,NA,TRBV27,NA,TGTGCCAGCAGTTTCGGCGACAGTAGCTCCTACGAGCAGTACTTC,CASSFGDSSSYEQYF
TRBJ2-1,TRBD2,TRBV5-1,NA,TGCGCCAGCAGGCTGGGCGGGGGGGCGGACAATGAGCAGTTCTTC,CASRLGGGADNEQFF
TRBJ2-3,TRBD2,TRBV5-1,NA,TGCGCCAGCAGCTTGGCCCTAGCGGGGGGGATAAACACAGATACGCAGTATTTT,CASSLALAGGINTDTQYF
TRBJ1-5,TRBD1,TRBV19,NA,TGTGCCAGCAAAACGGATTACAGGGGAGGTCAGCCCCAGCATTTT,CASKTDYRGGQPQHF
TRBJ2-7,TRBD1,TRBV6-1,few,TGTGCCAGCAGTGAAGCCCGGGACAGGCAGTACTTC,CASSEARDRQYF
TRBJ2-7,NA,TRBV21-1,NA,TGTGCCAGCAGCTCCCTAGGGGCGTCGTACGAGCAGTACTTC,CASSSLGASYEQYF